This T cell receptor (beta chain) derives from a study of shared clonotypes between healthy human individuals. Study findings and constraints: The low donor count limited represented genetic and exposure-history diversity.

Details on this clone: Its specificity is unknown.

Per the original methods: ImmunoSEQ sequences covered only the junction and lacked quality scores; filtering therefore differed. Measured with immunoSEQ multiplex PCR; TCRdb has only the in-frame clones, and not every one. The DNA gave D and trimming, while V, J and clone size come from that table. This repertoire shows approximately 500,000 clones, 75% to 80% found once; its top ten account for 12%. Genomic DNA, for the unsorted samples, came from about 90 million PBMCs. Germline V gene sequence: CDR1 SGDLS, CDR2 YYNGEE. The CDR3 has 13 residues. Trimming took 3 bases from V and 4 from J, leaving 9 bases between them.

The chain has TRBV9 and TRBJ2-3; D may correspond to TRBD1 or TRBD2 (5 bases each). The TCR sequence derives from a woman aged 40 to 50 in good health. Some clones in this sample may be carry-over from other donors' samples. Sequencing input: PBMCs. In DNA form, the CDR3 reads TGTGCCAGCAGCGCCATGGGACCAGATACGCAGTATTTT. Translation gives CASSAMGPDTQYF.